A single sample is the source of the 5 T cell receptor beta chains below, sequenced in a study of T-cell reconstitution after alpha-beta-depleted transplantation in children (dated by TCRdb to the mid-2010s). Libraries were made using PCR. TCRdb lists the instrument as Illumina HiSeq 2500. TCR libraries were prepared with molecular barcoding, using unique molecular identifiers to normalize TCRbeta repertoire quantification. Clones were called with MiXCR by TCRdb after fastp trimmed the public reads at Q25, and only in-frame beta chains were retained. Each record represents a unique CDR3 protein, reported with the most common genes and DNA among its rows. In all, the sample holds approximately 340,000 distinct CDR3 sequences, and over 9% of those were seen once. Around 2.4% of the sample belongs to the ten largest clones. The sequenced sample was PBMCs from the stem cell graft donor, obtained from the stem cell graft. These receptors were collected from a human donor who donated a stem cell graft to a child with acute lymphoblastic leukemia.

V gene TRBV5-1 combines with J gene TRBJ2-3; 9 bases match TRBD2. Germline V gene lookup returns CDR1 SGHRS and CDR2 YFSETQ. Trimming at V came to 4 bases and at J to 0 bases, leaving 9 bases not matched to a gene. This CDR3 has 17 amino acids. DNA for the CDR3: TGCGCCAGCAGCCTGATGATAGCGGGAGACAGCACAGATACGCAGTATTTT. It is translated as CASSLMIAGDSTDTQYF. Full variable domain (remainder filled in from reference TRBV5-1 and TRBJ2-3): KAGVTQTPRYLIKTRGQQVTLSCSPISGHRSVSWYQQTPGQGLQFLFEYFSETQRNKGNFPGRFSGRQFSNSRSEMNVSTLELGDSALYLCASSLMIAGDSTDTQYFGPGTRLTVL.

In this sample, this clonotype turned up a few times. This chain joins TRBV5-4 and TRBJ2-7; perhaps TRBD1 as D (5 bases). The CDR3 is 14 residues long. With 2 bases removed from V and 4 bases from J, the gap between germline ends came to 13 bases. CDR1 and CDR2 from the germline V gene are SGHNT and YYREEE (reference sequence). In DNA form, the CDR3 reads TGTGCCAGCAGCTTATCGCAGGGAATATACGAGCAGTACTTC. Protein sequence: CASSLSQGIYEQYF.

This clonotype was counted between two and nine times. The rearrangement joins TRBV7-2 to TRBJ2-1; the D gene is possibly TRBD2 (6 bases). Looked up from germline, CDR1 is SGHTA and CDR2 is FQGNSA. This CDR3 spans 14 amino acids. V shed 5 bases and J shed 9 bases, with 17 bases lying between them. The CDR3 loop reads CASSLSGPAGEQFF. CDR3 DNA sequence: TGTGCCAGCAGCCTGAGCGGGCCGGCCGGTGAGCAGTTCTTC.

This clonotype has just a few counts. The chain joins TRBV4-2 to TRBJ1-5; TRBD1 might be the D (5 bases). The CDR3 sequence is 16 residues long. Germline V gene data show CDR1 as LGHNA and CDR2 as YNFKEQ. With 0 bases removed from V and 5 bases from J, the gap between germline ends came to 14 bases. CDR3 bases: TGTGCCAGCAGCCAAGAAACGGGGGGTCACGATCAGCCCCAGCATTTT. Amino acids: CASSQETGGHDQPQHF.

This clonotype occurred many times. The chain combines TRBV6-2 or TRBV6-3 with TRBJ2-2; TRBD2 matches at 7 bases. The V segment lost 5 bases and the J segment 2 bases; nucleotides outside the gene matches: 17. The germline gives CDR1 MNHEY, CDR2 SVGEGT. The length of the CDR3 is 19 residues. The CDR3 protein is CASSQDLASGGLNTGELFF. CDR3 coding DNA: TGTGCCAGCAGTCAGGACCTGGCTAGCGGAGGCCTCAACACCGGGGAGCTGTTTTTT.